Presented here are 5 T cell receptor beta chains from one specimen sequenced in a study of breast tumors, draining lymph nodes, adjacent tissues (dated by TCRdb to 2015 to 2016). The library was obtained by multiplex PCR. TCRdb shows the sequencer as Illumina HiSeq 2000. Clones were called with MiXCR by TCRdb after fastp trimmed the public reads at Q25, and only in-frame beta chains were retained. Each record represents a unique CDR3 protein, reported with the most common genes and DNA among its rows. The table for this sample lists about 200,000 distinct CDR3 sequences; around 29% of them were counted only once. Roughly 4% of the sample is held by the ten biggest clonotypes. The axillary draining lymph nodes of breast cancer patients were the source of the lymph node samples. The sequenced sample consisted of axillary lymph node tissue. The receptor set was obtained from a female donor with breast cancer. Some clones in this sample may be carry-over from other donors' samples.

The chain joins TRBV29-1 to TRBJ2-1; TRBD2 matches at 8 bases. CDR3 length: 12 amino acids. Germline V gene lookup returns CDR1 SQVTM and CDR2 ANQGSEA. Trimming removed 4 bases from V and 6 bases from J; junction bases left unmatched: 2. The CDR3 DNA sequence: TGCAGCGTTGCGGGGGGGCGCAATGAGCAGTTCTTC. Translating gives CSVAGGRNEQFF.

This clonotype has at least ten counts. This rearrangement joins TRBV24-1 to TRBJ2-2; weak D call: TRBD1 (6 bases). Germline-derived CDR1 and CDR2 are KGHDR and SFDVKD. The V and J ends lost 5 bases and 1 base respectively, with 10 bases between them. The CDR3 has 15 residues. The CDR3 DNA is TGTGCCACCAGTGCCCCGACAGGGAACACCGGGGAGCTGTTTTTT. Amino acid sequence: CATSAPTGNTGELFF.

This clonotype has ten or more counts. The J gene is TRBJ2-1, the V gene TRBV20-1; the match to TRBD2 covers 11 bases. V lost 5 bases, J lost 4 bases, and 7 bases stayed unmatched. Germline values: CDR1 DFQATT, CDR2 SNEGSKA (reference sequence). The CDR3 runs 15 residues. The CDR3: CSAPLAGGLYNEQFF. CDR3 sequence (DNA): TGCAGTGCTCCATTAGCGGGAGGGCTATACAATGAGCAGTTCTTC.

This clonotype has more than one count but fewer than ten. The chain carries TRBV28 and TRBJ1-5; 9 positions match TRBD1. The CDR3 sequence is 19 residues long. CDR1 and CDR2 from the germline V gene are MDHEN and SYDVKM. J lost 4 bases, V lost 8 bases, and 21 bases had no gene match. CDR3 coding DNA: TGTGCCAGCTGGATGACGGCCGGGGGACAGGGCTTGGAAAATCAGCCCCAGCATTTT. Translating it yields CASWMTAGGQGLENQPQHF.

V gene TRBV6-1 combines with J gene TRBJ2-2; the D call may be TRBD1 or TRBD2 (5 bases each). The CDR3 runs to 17 residues. Germline V lookup: CDR1 MNHNS, CDR2 SASEGT. Between the trimmed V and J ends, which lost 6 bases and 1 base, there was a span of 18 bases. The CDR3, as DNA: TGTGCCAGCAGATATGGGACCCCCCTTATGAACACCGGGGAGCTGTTTTTT. Protein product: CASRYGTPLMNTGELFF.